A single sample is the source of the 24 T cell receptor beta chains below, sequenced in a study of control samples from healthy donors and cancer patients. Sequencing used immunoSEQ multiplex PCR; TCRdb keeps in-frame clones, though not all of them. The sample consists of around 180,000 clones, almost 90% of them appearing once. The specimen sequenced was blood. Receptor source: a woman in her twenties or thirties in good health.

The chain recombines TRBV12-5 with TRBJ2-2; the D gene is possibly TRBD2 (7 bases). CDR1 is LGHNT, CDR2 FRNRAP, per germline. This CDR3 is 16 amino acids long. Between the trimmed V and J ends, which lost 1 base and 8 bases, there was a span of 17 bases. The CDR3 DNA is TGTGCTAGTGGTTTGGGGTCGGCGGGGGCTCTGGGGGAGCTGTTTTTT. Translating gives CASGLGSAGALGELFF.

This sequence joins TRBV29-1 and TRBJ2-1; 12 bases are a match to TRBD2. V dropped 7 bases and J dropped 8; count of bases not matched to a gene: 12. The CDR3 runs to 15 residues. Germline CDR1 SQVTM, CDR2 ANQGSEA. In nucleotides, the CDR3 is TGCAGCGCCCCACTAGCGGGGGGTTCGCCTTATGAGCAGTTCTTC. This translates into CSAPLAGGSPYEQFF.

The chain employs TRBV10-3 and TRBJ1-4; TRBD1 agrees at 7 bases. The CDR3 spans 17 residues. The trim removed 6 bases at V and 2 bases at J, leaving 12 bases unmatched. Germline CDR1 ENHRY, CDR2 SYGVKD. The CDR3 DNA reads TGTGCCATCAGCGCTAATCCCCAGACAGGGACTAATGAAAAACTGTTTTTT. Translating gives CAISANPQTGTNEKLFF.

This clone was seen only once. V usage is TRBV18 and J usage is TRBJ2-3, with 8 bases fitting TRBD2. This CDR3 comprises 15 residues. Germline CDR1 reads KGHSH; CDR2 reads LQKENI. V was clipped by 1 base and J by 1 base; unmatched bases: 1. The CDR3 region is CASSPQAGGTDTQYF. CDR3 nucleotide sequence: TGTGCCAGCTCACCACAAGCGGGAGGCACAGATACGCAGTATTTT.

This rearrangement joins TRBV7-9 to TRBJ2-6; TRBD1 matches 7 bases. V gave up 3 bases and J gave up 2 bases; unmatched junction bases: 1. CDR3 length: 15 amino acids. Germline V gives CDR1 SEHNR, CDR2 FQNEAQ (reference sequence). CDR3 sequence: CASSFTGAGANVLTF. CDR3 nucleotides: TGTGCCAGCAGCTTTACAGGGGCTGGGGCCAACGTCCTGACTTTC.

The J gene is TRBJ2-1, the V gene TRBV5-1; 7 bases align to TRBD1. The junction had 8 bases not matched to a gene; V was cut back by 1 base and J by 7 bases. There are 15 residues in the CDR3. Germline assignment: CDR1 SGHRS and CDR2 YFSETQ. This CDR3 is CASSLSGTALNEQFF. CDR3 coding DNA: TGCGCCAGCAGCTTGTCAGGGACAGCCCTGAATGAGCAGTTCTTC.

CDR3 protein: CASSEIDYGYTF. The CDR3 region has the DNA TGTGCCAGCAGTGAAATCGACTATGGCTACACCTTC. The rearrangement uses TRBV25-1 and TRBJ1-2; D is unresolved. Germline V gene sequence: CDR1 MGHDK, CDR2 SYGVNS. This CDR3 has 12 amino acids. Trimming took 2 bases from V and 3 from J, leaving 4 bases between them.

This clone came up once. The chain carries TRBV9 and TRBJ2-1; D gene unclear. Trimming took off 0 bases at V and 6 bases at J, with 13 bases between the two ends. The CDR3 contains 15 residues. Germline CDR1 and CDR2: SGDLS and YYNGEE. CDR3: CASSVGARLGNEQFF. CDR3 coding DNA: TGTGCCAGCAGCGTAGGAGCCCGGCTCGGCAATGAGCAGTTCTTC.

The chain combines TRBV27 with TRBJ1-6; D call uncertain. Trimming removed 0 bases from V and 1 base from J, with 16 bases in between. CDR1 and CDR2 from the germline V gene are MNHEY and SMNVEV (reference sequence). The CDR3 contains 19 residues. The CDR3 nucleotides are TGTGCCAGCAGTTTATCGAACATCTCCCGGAGGTCCTATAATTCACCCCTCCACTTT. This translates into CASSLSNISRRSYNSPLHF.

The gene calls are TRBV5-1 and TRBJ2-3; D possibly corresponds to TRBD2 (5 bases). Germline CDR1 and CDR2: SGHRS and YFSETQ. Trimming cost V 0 bases and J 3 bases, with 14 bases left between them. This CDR3 is built from 16 residues. The chain's CDR3 is CASSLAGSPGTDTQYF. Written as DNA, the CDR3 is TGCGCCAGCAGCTTGGCGGGGTCGCCGGGGACAGATACGCAGTATTTT.

This sequence joins TRBV19 and TRBJ2-2, with a tentative D call TRBD1 (6 bases). Germline lookup yields CDR1 LNHDA and CDR2 SQIVND (reference sequence). The CDR3 spans 13 residues. V dropped 6 bases and J dropped 4 bases, with 9 bases sitting between them. The CDR3: CASRIQGTGELFF. The CDR3 DNA sequence: TGTGCCAGTAGGATACAGGGCACCGGGGAGCTGTTTTTT. Filled out from reference TRBV19 and TRBJ2-2, the complete variable domain reads DGGITQSPKYLFRKEGQNVTLSCEQNLNHDAMYWYRQDPGQGLRLIYYSQIVNDFQKGDIAEGYSVSREKKESFPLTVTSAQKNPTAFYLCASRIQGTGELFFGEGSRLTVL.

Points on this clone: Distinct nucleotide sequences in the sample also encode this CDR3. This chain links TRBV19 with TRBJ2-2; perhaps TRBD2 as D (7 bases). The CDR3 runs 14 residues. V lost 6 bases and J lost 1, with 9 bases in between. The germline gives CDR1 LNHDA, CDR2 SQIVND (reference sequence). The CDR3 loop reads CASRGGRNTGELFF. The CDR3 coding sequence is TGTGCCAGTAGGGGGGGGCGGAACACCGGGGAGCTGTTTTTT.

As DNA, the CDR3 is TGCAGTGCTCAGCCCAGGAGCGAGCAGTACTTC. Its protein is CSAQPRSEQYF. V gene TRBV20-1 combines with J gene TRBJ2-7; D call uncertain. V lost 5 bases, J lost 6 bases, and 11 bases lay in between. CDR1 is DFQATT and CDR2 is SNEGSKA in the germline V gene (reference sequence). The CDR3 has 11 residues.

The chain uses TRBV5-1 and TRBJ1-2, with D maybe TRBD1 (6 bases). Deletions cut 6 bases from V and 4 bases from J, with 16 bases between. The germline V gene encodes CDR1 SGHRS and CDR2 YFSETQ. The CDR3 sequence is 14 residues long. The CDR3 region is CASMRGTGSYGYTF. CDR3 bases: TGCGCCAGCATGAGGGGGACGGGCTCCTATGGCTACACCTTC.

This clone was recorded only once. The gene calls are TRBV6-5 and TRBJ1-2; the D is unclear. Germline CDR1 and CDR2: MNHEY and SVGAGI. Trimming took off 5 bases at V and 6 bases at J, with 16 bases between the two ends. The CDR3 length is 14 residues. CDR3 bases: TGTGCCAGCAGTACCAGGCCCTTTAAGGATGGCTACACCTTC. Amino acids: CASSTRPFKDGYTF.

This rearrangement joins TRBV6-5 to TRBJ1-5; D may be TRBD1 (6 bases). This CDR3 spans 14 amino acids. V dropped 10 bases and J dropped 3 bases, with 16 bases sitting between them. Germline CDR1 is MNHEY and CDR2 is SVGAGI. The CDR3 is CAIKGGGLNQPQHF. Written as DNA, the CDR3 is TGTGCCATCAAGGGGGGGGGCCTCAATCAGCCCCAGCATTTT.

Only a few counts were recorded for this clone. The J gene is TRBJ2-3, the V gene TRBV5-5; 8 positions agree with TRBD2. The CDR3 consists of 16 residues. Germline V gene sequence: CDR1 SGHKS, CDR2 YYEKEE (reference sequence). V trimming: 1 base; J trimming: 5 bases; junction bases outside the gene matches: 9. The CDR3 loop reads CASSLWVSGDGDTQYF. CDR3 DNA sequence: TGTGCCAGCAGCTTGTGGGTTAGCGGGGATGGAGATACGCAGTATTTT.

The chain is built from TRBV29-1 and TRBJ2-5, with D possibly matching TRBD1 (6 bases). Germline V CDR1 and CDR2: SQVTM, ANQGSEA. This CDR3 spans 12 amino acids. The ends were cut back, 4 bases at V and 5 bases at J, with 11 bases in the middle. The CDR3 nucleotides read TGCAGCGTTGGAGGGGGACGGGAGACCCAGTACTTC. Amino acid sequence: CSVGGGRETQYF.

This chain links TRBV19 with TRBJ2-3; the match to TRBD1 covers 7 bases. With V trimmed by 0 bases and J by 1 base, 10 bases remained unmatched. This CDR3 has 18 residues. CDR1 is LNHDA and CDR2 is SQIVND in the germline V gene (reference sequence). CDR3 protein: CASSIDSDRGRRTDTQYF. The CDR3 DNA sequence: TGTGCCAGTAGTATAGATTCTGATAGGGGGCGTCGCACAGATACGCAGTATTTT. Based on the CDR3 plus reference TRBV19 and TRBJ2-3, the full variable domain is DGGITQSPKYLFRKEGQNVTLSCEQNLNHDAMYWYRQDPGQGLRLIYYSQIVNDFQKGDIAEGYSVSREKKESFPLTVTSAQKNPTAFYLCASSIDSDRGRRTDTQYFGPGTRLTVL.

The chain uses TRBV3-1 (or the pseudogene TRBV3-2) and TRBJ2-3, with 7 nucleotides matching TRBD1. CDR3 length equals 15 residues. Germline V CDR1 and CDR2: LGHDT, YNNKEL (reference sequence). The junction had 11 bases not matched to a gene; V was cut back by 4 bases and J by 7 bases. For the CDR3, the DNA is TGTGCCAGCAGCCCGACGGGACAGTCCCCAAATACGCAGTATTTT. Protein product: CASSPTGQSPNTQYF.

The genes are TRBV15 and TRBJ2-7; either TRBD1 or TRBD2 may fit D (5 bases each). The germline V and J ends were trimmed by 6 bases and 6 bases, with 12 bases remaining between them. CDR1 and CDR2 (germline): LNHNV, YYDKDF (reference sequence). The CDR3 runs to 12 residues. As DNA, the CDR3 is TGTGCCACCAGGGGACCCGCTGGCGAGCAGTACTTC. It encodes CATRGPAGEQYF. The full variable domain, its missing parts supplied by reference TRBV15 and TRBJ2-7, is DAMVIQNPRYQVTQFGKPVTLSCSQTLNHNVMYWYQQKSSQAPKLLFHYYDKDFNNEADTPDNFQSRRPNTSFCFLDIRSPGLGDTAMYLCATRGPAGEQYFGPGTRLTVT.

V is TRBV5-5 and J is TRBJ2-2, with D uncertain. Trimming shortened V by 7 bases and J by 5 bases, and 18 bases separated the two germline ends. The germline gives CDR1 SGHKS, CDR2 YYEKEE (reference sequence). CDR3 length: 15 residues. The CDR3 DNA reads as TGTGCCAGCCGGGCCGGGTCGTTGGGGACCGGGGAGCTGTTTTTT. It specifies CASRAGSLGTGELFF.

The chain combines TRBV4-1 with TRBJ1-5; D unresolved. Trimming pared 1 base from V and 7 bases from J, leaving 14 bases between. The CDR3 runs 15 residues. Germline V gene data show CDR1 as MGHRA and CDR2 as YSYEKL. CDR3 bases: TGCGCCAGCAGCCAAGGGGTAGGGCAAGGGCAGCCCCAGCATTTT. Encoded protein: CASSQGVGQGQPQHF.

The CDR3 bases are TGTGCCAGCAGTTTGTCGAGGACAGGGGGCTCTGAAGCTTTCTTT. It encodes CASSLSRTGGSEAFF. The chain uses TRBV27 and TRBJ1-1, with TRBD1 matching over 11 bases. The CDR3 is made up of 15 amino acids. Germline V lookup: CDR1 MNHEY, CDR2 SMNVEV (reference sequence). After removal of 3 bases from V and 6 bases from J, the junction contained 6 bases not matched to a gene.